These 16 T cell receptor beta chains came from one sample sequenced in a study of identical twins. In TCRdb, the 5' RACE reads were re-called with MiXCR into one record per CDR3 protein. The table has 120,000 to 150,000 distinct CDR3 sequences, roughly 3.3% seen once. The specimen sequenced was memory T cells sorted from blood. The receptors here all came from a young man in good health.

This clonotype was picked up many times. The rearrangement joins TRBV5-1 to TRBJ2-1, with D unresolved. This CDR3 comprises 13 residues. CDR1 SGHRS and CDR2 YFSETQ come from the germline V gene. V lost 7 bases, J lost 7 bases, and 15 bases lay in between. CDR3 coding DNA: TGCGCCAGCTCAAGGAGAGATTATAATGAGCAGTTCTTC. It codes for CASSRRDYNEQFF.

The chain employs TRBV9 and TRBJ2-2, with D perhaps matching TRBD2 (5 bases). The CDR3 length is 17 residues. V lost 0 bases and J 5 bases, leaving 17 bases between the germline ends. Germline assignment: CDR1 SGDLS and CDR2 YYNGEE. CDR3 loop: CASSVVGGSSLTGELFF. The CDR3 coding sequence is TGTGCCAGCAGCGTAGTCGGCGGGTCGAGTTTGACCGGGGAGCTGTTTTTT.

This clonotype has ten or more counts. Here the CDR3 reads CASSLERNGNEQFF. CDR3 in DNA: TGTGCCAGCAGCTTGGAGCGTAATGGAAATGAGCAGTTCTTC. The chain combines TRBV11-2 with TRBJ2-1; D uncertain. The CDR3 runs 14 residues. The V gene's germline CDR1 is SGHAT and CDR2 FQNNGV. Trimming shortened V by 3 bases and J by 7 bases, and 13 bases separated the two germline ends.

This clonotype was observed at least ten times. J is TRBJ1-4 and V is TRBV20-1, with D unclear. Looked up from germline, CDR1 is DFQATT and CDR2 is SNEGSKA (reference sequence). CDR3 size: 13 residues. The V gene lost 1 base and the J gene lost 5 bases, with 8 bases spanning the gap. The CDR3 coding sequence is TGCAGTGCTAGAGGCGGAGGGAATGAAAAACTGTTTTTT. Protein product: CSARGGGNEKLFF.

The gene calls are TRBV12-3 or TRBV12-4 and TRBJ2-2; TRBD1 matches 7 bases. V was pared by 1 base and J by 1 base, with 6 bases of the junction left unmatched. There are 17 residues in the CDR3. CDR3 protein: CASSLDGDSKNTGELFF. Written as DNA, the CDR3 is TGTGCCAGCAGTTTAGATGGGGACAGCAAGAACACCGGGGAGCTGTTTTTT.

There are a few counts of this clonotype. The V call is TRBV6-2 or TRBV6-3, the J call TRBJ1-1; no definite D call. The V gene lost 6 bases and the J gene lost 6 bases, with 14 bases spanning the gap. Germline CDR1 MNHEY, CDR2 SVGEGT. The CDR3 loop spans 13 amino acids. The CDR3 DNA reads as TGTGCCAGCAGAACCGGGTCCAGCGCTGAAGCTTTCTTT. Its protein product is CASRTGSSAEAFF.

Ten or more counts support this clonotype. The genes are TRBV7-9 and TRBJ2-3; 16 bases are a match to TRBD2. The CDR3 is made up of 17 amino acids. Per germline, CDR1 SEHNR and CDR2 FQNEAQ (reference sequence). Trimming removed 5 bases from V and 2 bases from J; junction bases left unmatched: 4. For the CDR3, the DNA is TGTGCCAGCAGCCAGGGACTAGCGGGAGGGCCCACAGATACGCAGTATTTT. The encoded protein is CASSQGLAGGPTDTQYF.

This clonotype was counted at least ten times. This chain connects TRBV20-1 to TRBJ1-4; no clear D. Germline V CDR1 and CDR2: DFQATT, SNEGSKA (reference sequence). V was pared by 6 bases and J by 8 bases, with 7 bases between. This CDR3 is 10 amino acids long. The CDR3 region has the DNA TGCAGTGCGTACCGCGAAAAACTGTTTTTT. It yields the protein CSAYREKLFF.

This clonotype was seen ten or more times. The J gene is TRBJ1-2, the V gene TRBV12-3 or TRBV12-4, with 11 bases fitting TRBD1. This CDR3 contains 15 residues. V lost 5 bases and J lost 4; bases outside the gene matches: 6. CDR3: CASSAGTGGTYGYTF. CDR3 nucleotides: TGTGCCAGCAGTGCCGGGACAGGGGGGACCTATGGCTACACCTTC.

The chain couples TRBV19 to TRBJ1-5; unclear D gene. The CDR3 sequence is 15 residues long. CDR1 is LNHDA and CDR2 is SQIVND in the germline V gene (reference sequence). With 6 bases removed from V and 4 bases from J, the gap between germline ends came to 16 bases. CDR3 region: CASRARRGPNQPQHF. CDR3 coding DNA: TGTGCCAGTAGGGCCCGGAGAGGACCTAATCAGCCCCAGCATTTT.

Many counts were recorded for this clonotype. The V gene is TRBV7-9, the J gene TRBJ1-2; D is perhaps TRBD1 (6 bases). V shed 5 bases and J shed 4 bases, with 17 bases lying between them. There are 15 residues in the CDR3. Germline CDR1 and CDR2: SEHNR and FQNEAQ (reference sequence). CDR3 amino acids: CASSQDQGRGYGYTF. Written as DNA, the CDR3 is TGTGCCAGCAGCCAAGATCAGGGGAGAGGCTATGGCTACACCTTC.

This clonotype was detected many times. This sequence joins TRBV30 and TRBJ2-1, with D uncertain. Germline V gives CDR1 GTSNPN, CDR2 SVGIG (reference sequence). Trimming took 3 bases from V and 10 from J, leaving 19 bases between them. This CDR3 has 14 residues. The CDR3 coding sequence is TGTGCCTGGAGCCACCTGACCGGTCTACACGAGCAGTTCTTC. Translating it yields CAWSHLTGLHEQFF.

This clonotype was seen repeatedly, ten times or more. The genes are TRBV5-1 and TRBJ2-3; D not certain. CDR1 SGHRS and CDR2 YFSETQ come from the germline V gene. CDR3 size: 14 residues. V shed 2 bases and J shed 4 bases, with 11 bases lying between them. The CDR3 DNA reads TGCGCCAGCAGCTTCGATACGAGGCCAGATACGCAGTATTTT. This encodes CASSFDTRPDTQYF.

This clonotype was seen many times. The chain has TRBV10-3 and TRBJ1-2; D remains unclear. The CDR3 loop spans 13 amino acids. Trimming removed 5 bases at V and 5 bases at J, with 12 bases between. CDR1 and CDR2 (germline): ENHRY, SYGVKD. The CDR3 region has the DNA TGTGCCATCAGTCGGGGAGAGGAATATGGCTACACCTTC. Amino acids: CAISRGEEYGYTF.

This chain joins TRBV5-1 and TRBJ2-1; 10 bases align to TRBD2. Germline V gene sequence: CDR1 SGHRS, CDR2 YFSETQ. This CDR3 is built from 14 residues. The V gene end was trimmed by 3 bases and the J gene end by 8 bases; junction bases not matched to a gene: 5. The CDR3 DNA reads as TGCGCCAGCAGCTGGTCCGGGACTAGCGATGAGCAGTTCTTC. This translates into CASSWSGTSDEQFF.

This clonotype was counted ten times or more. The rearrangement joins TRBV29-1 to TRBJ2-2, with D perhaps matching TRBD1 (6 bases). The germline V and J ends were trimmed by 4 bases and 8 bases, with 8 bases remaining between them. Germline V gene lookup returns CDR1 SQVTM and CDR2 ANQGSEA. CDR3 length: 11 amino acids. The CDR3 bases are TGCAGCGTTGCAGGGGTTGGGGAGCTGTTTTTT. Protein product: CSVAGVGELFF.